These 14 T cell receptor beta chains share one sample of origin, sequenced in a study of Ad26.COV2.S vaccination and SARS-CoV-2 variants. Sequenced by immunoSEQ multiplex PCR; TCRdb stores in-frame clones only, minus some. This sample yields hundreds of thousands of clones, of which around 90% are seen a single time; over 1.3% belongs to the top ten. Documented treatment: around 19 received Ad26.COV2.S at low or high dose, single or two shots; roughly five received placebo; per-sample allocation not given. The investigators took samples on day 63 after the first vaccine or placebo injection. Material: peripheral blood, obtained in a trial of Ad26.COV2.S vaccine versus placebo. The origin of the receptors is a person between 18 and 65 years old who received the Ad26.COV2.S COVID-19 vaccine or a placebo.

This clone was recorded once. The V call is TRBV7-8, the J call TRBJ2-2, with 12 bases matching TRBD1. Germline CDR1 SGHVS, CDR2 FQNEAQ. The CDR3 consists of 18 residues. The V gene end was trimmed by 2 bases and the J gene end by 2 bases; junction bases not matched to a gene: 6. CDR3 residues: CASSLPGTGGHNTGELFF. CDR3 DNA sequence: TGTGCCAGCAGCTTACCCGGGACAGGGGGCCACAACACCGGGGAGCTGTTTTTT.

The CDR3 DNA reads as TGTGCCAGCAGCCAAGATCTAAGGAGCAACTATGGCTACACCTTC. Residues: CASSQDLRSNYGYTF. V usage is TRBV3-1 (or the pseudogene TRBV3-2) and J usage is TRBJ1-2; D is ambiguous. Germline CDR1 is LGHDT and CDR2 is YNNKEL (reference sequence). The CDR3 has 15 amino acids. V was clipped by 0 bases and J by 2 bases, with 10 bases between them.

As concerns this clone: This same CDR3 is encoded by further DNA sequences in the sample. The V gene is TRBV7-2, the J gene TRBJ1-2; a possible D gene is TRBD1 (6 bases). Per germline, CDR1 SGHTA and CDR2 FQGNSA. CDR3 length equals 13 residues. V was cut by 0 bases and J by 7 bases, with 9 bases left in between. CDR3: CASSLAGAVGYTF. The CDR3 DNA follows: TGTGCCAGCAGCTTAGCGGGGGCGGTTGGCTACACCTTC.

The chain joins TRBV10-3 to TRBJ1-5; D may be TRBD1 (5 bases). Germline V gives CDR1 ENHRY, CDR2 SYGVKD. The CDR3 extends over 13 amino acids. The V and J ends lost 5 bases and 4 bases respectively, with 9 bases between them. CDR3 DNA sequence: TGTGCCATCAGTAGGGACGGAAATCAGCCCCAGCATTTT. Protein sequence: CAISRDGNQPQHF.

This rearrangement joins TRBV27 to TRBJ1-2, with 7 bases that match TRBD1. CDR1 is MNHEY, CDR2 SMNVEV, per germline (reference sequence). Trimming cost V 3 bases and J 10 bases; bases outside gene matches: 5. The CDR3 runs 12 residues. This chain's CDR3 is CASSFGRGVYTF. In DNA, the CDR3 is TGTGCCAGCAGTTTCGGCAGGGGGGTCTACACCTTC.

This clone was recorded only once. The V call is TRBV11-2, the J call TRBJ2-2; D is ambiguous. This CDR3 has 15 amino acids. V lost 5 bases to trimming and J lost 3 bases, with 13 bases between them. CDR1 SGHAT and CDR2 FQNNGV come from the germline V gene. The CDR3 protein is CASSTVRADTGELFF. In DNA, the CDR3 is TGTGCCAGCAGCACAGTCCGGGCGGACACCGGGGAGCTGTTTTTT.

The rearrangement uses TRBV14 and TRBJ2-7; tentative D call: TRBD1 (6 bases). From germline, CDR1 is SGHDN and CDR2 FVKESK. Trimming took off 3 bases at V and 4 bases at J, with 10 bases between the two ends. The CDR3 spans 13 residues. The CDR3 reads CASSQGAVYEQYF. The CDR3 bases are TGTGCCAGCAGCCAGGGGGCGGTTTACGAGCAGTACTTC.

V usage is TRBV19 and J usage is TRBJ2-7; 9 bases match TRBD2. Germline V gives CDR1 LNHDA, CDR2 SQIVND (reference sequence). V gave up 1 base and J gave up 1 base; unmatched junction bases: 5. The CDR3 has 16 amino acids. Here the CDR3 reads CASSIASSGSSYEQYF. DNA of the CDR3: TGTGCCAGTAGTATAGCAAGTAGCGGGAGTTCCTACGAGCAGTACTTC. The whole variable domain, remainder taken from reference TRBV19 and TRBJ2-7, is DGGITQSPKYLFRKEGQNVTLSCEQNLNHDAMYWYRQDPGQGLRLIYYSQIVNDFQKGDIAEGYSVSREKKESFPLTVTSAQKNPTAFYLCASSIASSGSSYEQYFGPGTRLTVT.

The rearrangement joins TRBV5-1 to TRBJ2-1; 9 nucleotides match TRBD2. Trimming took 0 bases from V and 6 from J; bases not matched to a gene: 7. The CDR3 consists of 16 residues. Germline CDR1 SGHRS, CDR2 YFSETQ. DNA of the CDR3: TGCGCCAGCAGCTTGGCCCCTAGCGGGAATGCCAATGAGCAGTTCTTC. This sequence encodes CASSLAPSGNANEQFF.

This clone appeared many times. J is TRBJ1-2 and V is TRBV19; perhaps TRBD1 as D (6 bases). Per the germline V gene, CDR1 is LNHDA and CDR2 is SQIVND (reference sequence). There are 15 residues in the CDR3. V lost 3 bases to trimming and J lost 4 bases, with 15 bases between them. The CDR3 loop reads CASSISQGPFYGYTF. The CDR3, as DNA: TGTGCCAGTAGTATCTCACAGGGACCCTTCTATGGCTACACCTTC. The full variable domain, its missing parts supplied by reference TRBV19 and TRBJ1-2, is DGGITQSPKYLFRKEGQNVTLSCEQNLNHDAMYWYRQDPGQGLRLIYYSQIVNDFQKGDIAEGYSVSREKKESFPLTVTSAQKNPTAFYLCASSISQGPFYGYTFGSGTRLTVV.

The V and J genes are TRBV2 and TRBJ2-2, with 8 nucleotides matching TRBD1. V gave up 4 bases and J gave up 1 base; unmatched junction bases: 2. The CDR3 extends over 15 amino acids. Germline loops: CDR1 SNHLY, CDR2 FYNNEI. The CDR3: CASSARGQNTGELFF. For the CDR3, the DNA is TGTGCCAGCAGTGCCAGGGGGCAGAACACCGGGGAGCTGTTTTTT.

The chain is built from TRBV9 and TRBJ2-5; no firm D call. The germline V gene has CDR1 SGDLS and CDR2 YYNGEE. This CDR3 has 13 residues. The V gene lost 4 bases and the J gene lost 3 bases, with 10 bases spanning the gap. The CDR3 here is CASSPSPEETQYF. In nucleotides, the CDR3 is TGTGCCAGCAGCCCCTCCCCCGAAGAGACCCAGTACTTC.

This clone was recorded only once. The CDR3 loop is CASSLGRTGGMNTEAFF. DNA for the CDR3: TGTGCCAGCAGCTTAGGGAGGACAGGGGGCATGAACACTGAAGCTTTCTTT. The rearrangement links TRBV11-2 to TRBJ1-1, with 11 bases identical to TRBD1. This CDR3 has 17 amino acids. Per the germline V gene, CDR1 is SGHAT and CDR2 is FQNNGV. V shed 1 base, J shed 0 bases, and the junction held 4 bases outside the gene matches.

The chain links TRBV25-1 to TRBJ1-1, with no clear D. Germline V gives CDR1 MGHDK, CDR2 SYGVNS. This CDR3 comprises 15 residues. Trimming cost V 7 bases and J 1 base, with 16 bases left between them. CDR3: CASTSPNDGNTEAFF. CDR3 in DNA: TGTGCCAGCACCTCCCCGAACGATGGGAACACTGAAGCTTTCTTT.